The 22 T cell receptor beta chains below all came from one sample that was sequenced in a study of CD8+ T cells in alopecia areata. Treatment: oral pan-JAK inhibitor, 5-10 mg twice daily. Investigators isolated RNA and reverse transcribed it into cDNA to act as the sequencing template. Profiled with immunoSEQ multiplex PCR; TCRdb holds only in-frame clones, not every one. The table lists 95,000 to 150,000 clones, over 60% of them singletons. The sequenced sample was CD4+ T cells sorted from blood, obtained at week 4, from a patient treated with tofacitinib. These receptors were obtained from a human donor with alopecia areata.

This clone was picked up a small number of times. This CDR3 is CASSLAGLAGGEQFF. DNA of the CDR3: TGTGCCAGCAGCTTAGCAGGGCTAGCGGGAGGTGAGCAGTTCTTC. The gene calls are TRBV7-9 and TRBJ2-1; 11 bases fit TRBD2. The germline V gene encodes CDR1 SEHNR and CDR2 FQNEAQ (reference sequence). J lost 9 bases, V lost 0 bases, and 4 bases had no gene match. CDR3 length: 15 amino acids.

The chain recombines TRBV7-2 with TRBJ1-2, with D tentatively TRBD1 (6 bases). Per germline, CDR1 SGHTA and CDR2 FQGNSA. V shed 0 bases and J shed 8 bases, with 10 bases lying between them. CDR3 length: 13 amino acids. CDR3: CASSLAQGGGYTF. The CDR3 coding sequence is TGTGCCAGCAGCTTAGCACAGGGCGGGGGCTACACCTTC.

This clone was observed a few times. CDR3 in DNA: TGCGCCAGCAGTTCACAGGGGGCAGACACTGAAGCTTTCTTT. Translation: CASSSQGADTEAFF. This rearrangement joins TRBV5-1 to TRBJ1-1, with 9 nucleotides matching TRBD1. CDR3 length: 14 residues. CDR1 and CDR2 (germline): SGHRS, YFSETQ. Germline trimming cut 5 bases from V and 3 bases from J; bases unmatched to any gene: 5.

The chain employs TRBV15 and TRBJ1-2, with 7 bases matching TRBD1. The CDR3 is made up of 14 amino acids. V shed 5 bases, J shed 2 bases, and the junction held 5 bases outside the gene matches. Looked up from germline, CDR1 is LNHNV and CDR2 is YYDKDF (reference sequence). DNA for the CDR3: TGTGCCACCAGCGCGGGACAGAGAAACTATGGCTACACCTTC. It codes for CATSAGQRNYGYTF.

V is TRBV4-2 and J is TRBJ2-3; weak D call: TRBD2 (7 bases). Germline V gives CDR1 LGHNA, CDR2 YNFKEQ. This CDR3 has 15 residues. Deletions cut 0 bases from V and 6 bases from J, with 13 bases between. The CDR3: CASSQEGGPGDTQYF. The CDR3 DNA follows: TGTGCCAGCAGCCAAGAGGGGGGGCCAGGCGATACGCAGTATTTT.

The gene calls are TRBV10-3 and TRBJ2-2; D might be TRBD1 (6 bases). From germline, CDR1 is ENHRY and CDR2 SYGVKD. This CDR3 is 14 amino acids long. V lost 6 bases to trimming and J lost 2 bases, with 10 bases between them. The CDR3 DNA reads TGTGCCATCAGCGGGACACGAAACACCGGGGAGCTGTTTTTT. Its translation is CAISGTRNTGELFF.

The rearrangement links TRBV7-3 to TRBJ2-6; D is uncertain. CDR3 length: 15 residues. V lost 4 bases to trimming and J lost 0 bases, with 7 bases between them. Germline lookup yields CDR1 SGHTA and CDR2 FQGTGA. In DNA form, the CDR3 reads TGTGCCAGCAGCTCAACATACTCTGGGGCCAACGTCCTGACTTTC. Translating gives CASSSTYSGANVLTF.

This clone was picked up a small number of times. This chain connects TRBV5-1 to TRBJ2-5; D may be TRBD2 (6 bases). Germline V gene data show CDR1 as SGHRS and CDR2 as YFSETQ. Trimming shortened V by 2 bases and J by 2 bases, and 13 bases separated the two germline ends. This CDR3 region has 15 residues. The chain's CDR3 is CASSLGLAAQETQYF. Written as DNA, the CDR3 is TGCGCCAGCAGCTTAGGATTAGCGGCACAAGAGACCCAGTACTTC.

The V call is TRBV29-1, the J call TRBJ2-2; the D is unclear. The germline V and J ends were trimmed by 4 bases and 1 base, with 7 bases remaining between them. Germline CDR1 and CDR2: SQVTM and ANQGSEA. The CDR3 sequence is 13 residues long. CDR3 loop: CSVGVQNTGELFF. CDR3 bases: TGCAGCGTTGGGGTCCAGAACACCGGGGAGCTGTTTTTT.

This clone was found a few times. CDR3 loop: CASRGQGLNQPQHF. The CDR3, as DNA: TGTGCCAGCAGAGGACAGGGCCTCAATCAGCCCCAGCATTTT. This chain joins TRBV6-6 and TRBJ1-5, with TRBD1 matching 8 bases. Germline CDR1 and CDR2: MNHNY and SVGAGI (reference sequence). Trimming at V came to 6 bases and at J to 3 bases, leaving 4 bases not matched to a gene. This CDR3 comprises 14 residues.

The J gene is TRBJ1-2, the V gene TRBV19; D call uncertain. The CDR3 has 13 residues. From germline, CDR1 is LNHDA and CDR2 SQIVND (reference sequence). Deletions cut 2 bases from V and 1 base from J, with 5 bases between. CDR3 residues: CASSISVNYGYTF. CDR3 DNA sequence: TGTGCCAGTAGTATATCTGTTAACTATGGCTACACCTTC.

This clone has more than one count but fewer than ten. The chain couples TRBV7-2 to TRBJ2-5; D may be TRBD1 or TRBD2 (5 bases each). The CDR3 length is 14 residues. Trimming shortened V by 4 bases and J by 3 bases, and 12 bases separated the two germline ends. Germline V gives CDR1 SGHTA, CDR2 FQGNSA. The DNA of the CDR3 is TGTGCCAGCAGCTACTCCGGGGCGGAAGAGACCCAGTACTTC. As protein: CASSYSGAEETQYF.

V and J are TRBV9 and TRBJ2-1; D possibly matches TRBD1 or TRBD2 (5 bases each). The CDR3 consists of 16 residues. Looked up from germline, CDR1 is SGDLS and CDR2 is YYNGEE. The V end lost 0 bases, the J end lost 1 base, and 11 bases lay between the germline ends. CDR3 amino acids: CASSVGDGWSYNEQFF. CDR3 nucleotide sequence: TGTGCCAGCAGCGTAGGGGACGGTTGGTCCTACAATGAGCAGTTCTTC.

The chain links TRBV6-6 to TRBJ2-3; 14 bases line up with TRBD2. This CDR3 region has 16 residues. V gave up 6 bases and J gave up 7 bases; unmatched junction bases: 9. Germline-derived CDR1 and CDR2 are MNHNY and SVGAGI (reference sequence). The CDR3 loop is CASSPRLAGGINTQYF. The DNA of the CDR3 is TGTGCCAGCAGCCCCCGACTAGCGGGGGGGATAAATACGCAGTATTTT.

This sequence joins TRBV7-2 and TRBJ2-3; TRBD2 matches 8 bases. The V segment lost 5 bases and the J segment 5 bases; nucleotides outside the gene matches: 6. Germline V gene data show CDR1 as SGHTA and CDR2 as FQGNSA. The CDR3 contains 14 residues. The CDR3 loop is CASSPGLGRDTQYF. DNA for the CDR3: TGTGCCAGCAGCCCGGGACTAGGTAGAGATACGCAGTATTTT. Using reference TRBV7-2 and TRBJ2-3 for the parts outside the CDR3, the full variable domain is GAGVSQSPSNKVTEKGKDVELRCDPISGHTALYWYRQSLGQGLEFLIYFQGNSAPDKSGLPSDRFSAERTGGSVSTLTIQRTQQEDSAVYLCASSPGLGRDTQYFGPGTRLTVL.

The V call is TRBV5-4, the J call TRBJ2-7, with D possibly called TRBD1 or TRBD2 (5 bases each). The CDR3 has 15 residues. Germline V gene sequence: CDR1 SGHNT, CDR2 YYREEE (reference sequence). Trimming took off 4 bases at V and 0 bases at J, with 14 bases between the two ends. In nucleotides, the CDR3 is TGTGCCAGCAGCGTCGGGACGTCGAGCTCCTACGAGCAGTACTTC. Its translation is CASSVGTSSSYEQYF.

The chain has TRBV7-2 and TRBJ2-5; 10 bases are a match to TRBD1. This CDR3 contains 15 residues. Germline assignment: CDR1 SGHTA and CDR2 FQGNSA. V shed 4 bases and J 7 bases; nucleotides not matched to a gene: 9. In nucleotides, the CDR3 is TGTGCCAGCAGCTCCCGGGACAGGGGTTTTGGGACCCAGTACTTC. Translated, it gives CASSSRDRGFGTQYF.

This clone turned up a few times. The V call is TRBV30, the J call TRBJ2-1, with D perhaps matching TRBD1 or TRBD2 (5 bases each). The CDR3 runs 16 residues. Germline CDR1 is GTSNPN and CDR2 is SVGIG (reference sequence). Trimming took off 0 bases at V and 0 bases at J, with 12 bases between the two ends. The CDR3 sequence is CAWSVRDGASYNEQFF. CDR3 DNA sequence: TGTGCCTGGAGTGTTCGGGACGGCGCCTCCTACAATGAGCAGTTCTTC.

This clone is a singleton in its sample. This chain links TRBV5-1 with TRBJ2-1; perhaps TRBD1 as D (5 bases). V lost 6 bases and J lost 8, with 18 bases in between. CDR1 SGHRS and CDR2 YFSETQ come from the germline V gene. The CDR3 runs to 14 residues. CDR3 protein: CASIMGSIGDEQFF. CDR3 DNA: TGCGCCAGCATCATGGGTTCTATAGGGGATGAGCAGTTCTTC.

The chain has TRBV7-2 and TRBJ2-3; 11 bases line up with TRBD2. Germline CDR1 is SGHTA and CDR2 is FQGNSA. This CDR3 has 16 amino acids. V gave up 5 bases and J gave up 2 bases; unmatched junction bases: 6. The CDR3 sequence is CASSARLAGNTDTQYF. As DNA, the CDR3 is TGTGCCAGCAGCGCCCGACTAGCGGGGAACACAGATACGCAGTATTTT.

The V and J genes are TRBV9 and TRBJ1-2, with D possibly being TRBD1 (5 bases). Trimming stripped 2 bases from V and 0 bases from J, with 17 bases between. Germline lookup yields CDR1 SGDLS and CDR2 YYNGEE. The CDR3 consists of 17 residues. CDR3 loop: CASSVFVQADTNYGYTF. The CDR3 region has the DNA TGTGCCAGCAGCGTTTTCGTACAGGCGGATACTAACTATGGCTACACCTTC.

The chain employs TRBV30 and TRBJ2-7; no clear D. The CDR3 loop spans 12 amino acids. The germline gives CDR1 GTSNPN, CDR2 SVGIG (reference sequence). Trimming cost V 1 base and J 1 base, with 5 bases left between them. CDR3 bases: TGTGCCTGGAGTGGGGTATCCTACGAGCAGTACTTC. Its protein is CAWSGVSYEQYF.